Listed here are 4 T cell receptor beta chains from one sample, sequenced in a study of shared clonotypes between healthy human individuals. Produced via immunoSEQ multiplex PCR; TCRdb's table is partial and in-frame only. The table includes about 490,000 clones, more than 75% detected once. The sequenced material came from PBMCs. Receptors were obtained from a woman in her thirties or forties in good health. Some clones in this sample may be carry-over from other donors' samples.

The genes are TRBV6-7 and TRBJ2-7; tentative D call: TRBD2 (5 bases). Being an ORF, TRBV6-7 has a function that is uncertain. With 0 bases removed from V and 4 bases from J, the gap between germline ends came to 16 bases. There are 16 residues in the CDR3. CDR3 loop: CASSYSGARPIYEQYF. DNA of the CDR3: TGTGCCAGCAGTTACTCGGGAGCTAGGCCTATATACGAGCAGTACTTC.

The chain recombines TRBV19 with TRBJ1-1; TRBD1 matches 11 bases. CDR1 is LNHDA, CDR2 SQIVND, per germline (reference sequence). The CDR3 is 13 amino acids. Trimming at V came to 6 bases and at J to 9 bases, leaving 6 bases not matched to a gene. CDR3 DNA: TGTGCCAGTAGGATGGGGACAGGGGGACAAGCTTTCTTT. Protein product: CASRMGTGGQAFF.

The chain employs TRBV6-5 and TRBJ1-1; D may be TRBD1 (6 bases). Germline V gene data show CDR1 as MNHEY and CDR2 as SVGAGI. Trimming removed 5 bases at V and 1 base at J, with 14 bases between. The CDR3 loop spans 15 amino acids. CDR3 DNA sequence: TGTGCCAGCAGTCTAAGGGGGGTTCCGAACACTGAAGCTTTCTTT. This translates into CASSLRGVPNTEAFF.

The chain employs TRBV6-5 and TRBJ1-1; D not resolved. This CDR3 is 11 amino acids long. Looked up from germline, CDR1 is MNHEY and CDR2 is SVGAGI. The ends were cut back, 5 bases at V and 4 bases at J, with 5 bases in the middle. This chain's CDR3 is CASSVGTEAFF. The CDR3 coding sequence is TGTGCCAGCAGTGTTGGCACTGAAGCTTTCTTT.